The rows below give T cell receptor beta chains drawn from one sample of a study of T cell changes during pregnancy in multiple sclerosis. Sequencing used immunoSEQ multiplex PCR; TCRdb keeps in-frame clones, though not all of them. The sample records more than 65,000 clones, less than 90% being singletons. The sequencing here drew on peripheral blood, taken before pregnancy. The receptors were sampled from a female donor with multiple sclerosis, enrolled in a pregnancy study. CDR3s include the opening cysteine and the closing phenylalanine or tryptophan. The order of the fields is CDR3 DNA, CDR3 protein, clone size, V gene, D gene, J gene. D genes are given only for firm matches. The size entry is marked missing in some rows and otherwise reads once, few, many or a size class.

TGTGCCTCCTACCGGGACAACTACAATGAGCAGTTCTTC CASYRDNYNEQFF . TRBV6-1 . TRBJ2-1
TGTGCCAGCCGGGACAGAGAGGTCCTGTACTTC CASRDREVLYF . TRBV27 TRBD1 TRBJ2-7
TGTGCCAGCAGCCAAGACTCCGGGACACCGGGATATAGGGTGGACTATGGCTACACCTTC CASSQDSGTPGYRVDYGYTF . TRBV4-2 . TRBJ1-2
TGTGCCAGCAGCCAAGATTTGGCGGTCCAAGAGACCCAGTACTTC CASSQDLAVQETQYF . TRBV4-2 . TRBJ2-5
TGTGCCACCAGCAACACAGGGGGCTCTGGGGCCAACGTCCTGACTTTC CATSNTGGSGANVLTF . TRBV15 TRBD1 TRBJ2-6
TGCGCCAGCAGCCAAGATTGGGCGGGAAACCCCTACGAGCAGTACTTC CASSQDWAGNPYEQYF once TRBV4-1 . TRBJ2-7
TGCGCCAGCAGCCTAACCCTATTACTCGGACAGTACAATGAAAAACTGTTTTTT CASSLTLLLGQYNEKLFF . TRBV4-3 . TRBJ1-4
TGTGCCAGCGGGACAGTAACTTCCTACGAGCAGTACTTC CASGTVTSYEQYF . TRBV28 TRBD1 TRBJ2-7
TGTGCCAGCAGACGAGCGGAGACTGCTTACGAGCAGTACTTC CASRRAETAYEQYF . TRBV2 . TRBJ2-7
TGTGCCAGCAGTGCCTCCGCCAGCGCGGGCACCGGGGAGCTGTTTTTT CASSASASAGTGELFF . TRBV6-4 . TRBJ2-2
TGTGCCAGCAGCTTAACCGGGACAGGGAGGACCGGGGAGCTGTTTTTT CASSLTGTGRTGELFF . TRBV7-2 TRBD1 TRBJ2-2
TGTGCCAGCGAGCTACAACAGGGGCGAGTCGCCGGCTACACCTTC CASELQQGRVAGYTF . TRBV2 TRBD1 TRBJ1-2
TGTGCTAGCGCTAGCGGGAGCGGGGATGAGCAGTTCTTC CASASGSGDEQFF . TRBV12-5 TRBD2 TRBJ2-1
TGCGCCAGCAGCGTGACTAGCGATTCAGATACGCAGTATTTT CASSVTSDSDTQYF . TRBV5-1 TRBD2 TRBJ2-3
TGCGCCAGCAGCCAAGATTCGGGCACTGAAGCTTTCTTT CASSQDSGTEAFF once TRBV4-3 . TRBJ1-1
TGTGCCAGCAGCGGCCGGGACAGGGTCCACGAGCAGTACTTC CASSGRDRVHEQYF . TRBV13 TRBD1 TRBJ2-7
TGTGCCAGCATCAGTAAGACAGCCAACAATGAGCAGTTCTTC CASISKTANNEQFF . TRBV6-1 . TRBJ2-1
TGTGCCAGCAGAGATAATGGGCACTACGAGCAGTACTTC CASRDNGHYEQYF . TRBV6-5 . TRBJ2-7
TGTGCCAGCTCACCCGCAATTGGCACTGGGGCCAACGTCCTGACTTTC CASSPAIGTGANVLTF . TRBV18 . TRBJ2-6
TGTGCCAGCAGTTACCCGGGAGGGTCCTACGAGCAGTACTTC CASSYPGGSYEQYF once TRBV6-5 TRBD2 TRBJ2-7
TGTGCCAGCACCGGGCGACAGGGTACCACAGATACGCAGTATTTT CASTGRQGTTDTQYF . TRBV6-6 TRBD1 TRBJ2-3
TGTGCCAGTAGTCCCCGACGTGGGGGGGCTACTAATGAGCAGTTCTTC CASSPRRGGATNEQFF . TRBV19 . TRBJ2-1
TGTGCCATCAGTGAGTCTGGAGTCGAAGAGACCCAGTACTTC CAISESGVEETQYF . TRBV10-3 . TRBJ2-5
TGTGCCAGCAGCCACCAGGGGGCAGATGGCTACACCTTC CASSHQGADGYTF . TRBV5-4 TRBD1 TRBJ1-2
TGTGCTAGTGGTTTGAGCCAGGGGGCGCTTATGTTTGGTCAGCCCCAGCATTTT CASGLSQGALMFGQPQHF . TRBV12-5 TRBD1 TRBJ1-5
TGTGCCAGCAGTGAAGCGCTCGGGTGGAGTGTAGCTAACTATGGCTACACCTTC CASSEALGWSVANYGYTF . TRBV6-1 . TRBJ1-2
TGTGCCAGCAGTTACGCGGAAGGGGCAAATACGCAGTATTTT CASSYAEGANTQYF . TRBV6-6 . TRBJ2-3
TGTGCCAGTATCAAACTAGCGGGGTACAATGAGCAGTTCTTC CASIKLAGYNEQFF . TRBV18 TRBD2 TRBJ2-1
TGTGCCAGCTCACCCCGACTAGCGGGAGATGGAAATGAGCAGTTCTTC CASSPRLAGDGNEQFF once TRBV18 TRBD2 TRBJ2-1
TGCGCCAGCAGCTCGACTAGCGGGGGGACAGATACGCAGTATTTT CASSSTSGGTDTQYF . TRBV5-1 TRBD2 TRBJ2-3
TGTGCCAGCAGCCAAGAGCTAGCGGGACGCACAGATACGCAGTATTTT CASSQELAGRTDTQYF . TRBV14 TRBD2 TRBJ2-3